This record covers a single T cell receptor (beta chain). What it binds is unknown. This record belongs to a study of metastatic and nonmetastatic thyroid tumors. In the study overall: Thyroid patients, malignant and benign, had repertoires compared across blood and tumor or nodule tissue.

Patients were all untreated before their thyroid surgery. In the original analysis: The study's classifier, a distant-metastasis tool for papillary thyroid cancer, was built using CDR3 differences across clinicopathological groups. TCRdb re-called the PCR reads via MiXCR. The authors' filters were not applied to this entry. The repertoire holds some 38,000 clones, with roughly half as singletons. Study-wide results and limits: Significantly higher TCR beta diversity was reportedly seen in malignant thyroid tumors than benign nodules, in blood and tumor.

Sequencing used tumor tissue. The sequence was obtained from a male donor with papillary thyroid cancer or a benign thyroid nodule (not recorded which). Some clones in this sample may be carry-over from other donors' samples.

This CDR3 reads CASSPGGNTQYF. CDR3 DNA: TGTGCCAGCAGCCCAGGGGGTAATACGCAGTATTTT. The chain recombines TRBV7-3 with TRBJ2-3; 7 nucleotides match TRBD1. The CDR3 runs 12 residues. Trimming removed 5 bases from V and 7 bases from J; junction bases left unmatched: 3. CDR1 SGHTA and CDR2 FQGTGA come from the germline V gene.